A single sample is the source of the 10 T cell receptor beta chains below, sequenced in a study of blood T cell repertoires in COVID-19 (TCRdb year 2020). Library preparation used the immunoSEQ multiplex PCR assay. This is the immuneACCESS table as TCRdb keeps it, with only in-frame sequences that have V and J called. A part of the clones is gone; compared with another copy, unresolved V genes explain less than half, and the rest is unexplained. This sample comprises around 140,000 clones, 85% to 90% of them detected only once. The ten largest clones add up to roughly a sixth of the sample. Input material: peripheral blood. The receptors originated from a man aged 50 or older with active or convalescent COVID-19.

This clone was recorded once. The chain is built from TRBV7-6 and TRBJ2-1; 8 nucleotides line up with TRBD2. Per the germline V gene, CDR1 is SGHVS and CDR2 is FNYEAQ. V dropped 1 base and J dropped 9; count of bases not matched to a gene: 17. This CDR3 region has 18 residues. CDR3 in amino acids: CASSLGSSWREVGVEQFF. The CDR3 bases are TGTGCCAGCAGCTTAGGGTCTAGTTGGCGGGAGGTCGGGGTTGAGCAGTTCTTC.

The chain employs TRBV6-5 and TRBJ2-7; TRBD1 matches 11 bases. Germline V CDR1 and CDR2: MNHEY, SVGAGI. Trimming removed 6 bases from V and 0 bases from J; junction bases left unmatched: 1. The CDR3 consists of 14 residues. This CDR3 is CASRGTGGSYEQYF. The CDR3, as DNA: TGTGCCAGCAGAGGGACAGGGGGCTCCTACGAGCAGTACTTC.

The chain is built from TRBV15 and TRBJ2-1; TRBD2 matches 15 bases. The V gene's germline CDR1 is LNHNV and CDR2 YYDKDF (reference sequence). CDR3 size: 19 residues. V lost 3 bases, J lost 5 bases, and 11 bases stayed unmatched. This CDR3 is CATSRDIPGTSGGNNEQFF. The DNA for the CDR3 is TGTGCCACCAGCAGGGACATCCCCGGGACTAGCGGGGGGAACAATGAGCAGTTCTTC.

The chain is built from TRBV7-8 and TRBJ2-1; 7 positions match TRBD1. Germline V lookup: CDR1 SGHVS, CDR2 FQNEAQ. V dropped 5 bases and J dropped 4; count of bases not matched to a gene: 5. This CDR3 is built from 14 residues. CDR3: CASSKNRGYNEQFF. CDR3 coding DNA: TGTGCCAGCAGCAAGAACAGGGGTTACAATGAGCAGTTCTTC.

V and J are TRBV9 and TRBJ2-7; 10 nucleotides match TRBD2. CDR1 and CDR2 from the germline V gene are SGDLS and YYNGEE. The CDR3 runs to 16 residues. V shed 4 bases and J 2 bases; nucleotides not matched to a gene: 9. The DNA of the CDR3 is TGTGCCAGCAGCAGATCTAGCGGGAGTTCCCCCTACGAGCAGTACTTC. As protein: CASSRSSGSSPYEQYF.

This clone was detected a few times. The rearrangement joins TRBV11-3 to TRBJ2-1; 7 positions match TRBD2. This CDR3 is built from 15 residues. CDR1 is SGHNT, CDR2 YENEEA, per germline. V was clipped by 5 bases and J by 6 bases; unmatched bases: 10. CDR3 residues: CASSARRELSNEQFF. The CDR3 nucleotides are TGTGCCAGCAGCGCAAGGCGGGAGTTAAGCAATGAGCAGTTCTTC.

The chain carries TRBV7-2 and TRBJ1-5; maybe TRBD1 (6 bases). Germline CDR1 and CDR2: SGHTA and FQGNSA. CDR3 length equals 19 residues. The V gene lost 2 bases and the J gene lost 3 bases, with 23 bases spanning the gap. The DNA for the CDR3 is TGTGCCAGCAGCTTACTCGCCCCATACCAGACAGGCTACAATCAGCCCCAGCATTTT. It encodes CASSLLAPYQTGYNQPQHF.

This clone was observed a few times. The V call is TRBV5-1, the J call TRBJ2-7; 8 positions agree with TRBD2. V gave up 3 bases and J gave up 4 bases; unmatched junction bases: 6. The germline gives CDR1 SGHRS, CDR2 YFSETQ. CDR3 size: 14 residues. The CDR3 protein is CASSSDGLAYEQYF. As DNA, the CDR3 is TGCGCCAGCAGCTCCGACGGACTAGCTTACGAGCAGTACTTC.

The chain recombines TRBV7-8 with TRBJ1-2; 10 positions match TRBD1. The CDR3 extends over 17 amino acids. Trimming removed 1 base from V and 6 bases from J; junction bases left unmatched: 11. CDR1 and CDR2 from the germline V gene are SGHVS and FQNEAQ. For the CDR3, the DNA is TGTGCCAGCAGCTTAGTCCCGACAGGGGGCGAAGTCAATGGCTACACCTTC. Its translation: CASSLVPTGGEVNGYTF. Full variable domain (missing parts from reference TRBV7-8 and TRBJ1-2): GAGVSQSPRYKVAKRGQDVALRCDPISGHVSLFWYQQALGQGPEFLTYFQNEAQLDKSGLPSDRFFAERPEGSVSTLKIQRTQQEDSAVYLCASSLVPTGGEVNGYTFGSGTRLTVV.

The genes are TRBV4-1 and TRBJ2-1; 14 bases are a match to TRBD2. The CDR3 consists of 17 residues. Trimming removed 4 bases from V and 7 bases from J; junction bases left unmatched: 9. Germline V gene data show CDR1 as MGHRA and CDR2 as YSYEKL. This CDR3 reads CASSPTSGTSGSNEQFF. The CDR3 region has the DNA TGCGCCAGCAGCCCAACCTCCGGGACTAGCGGGAGTAATGAGCAGTTCTTC.